The clone carrying this TCR beta chain appeared many times. Its antigen is still unknown. Carried by each TCR cDNA molecule was a unique molecular identifier. TCRdb processed the 5' RACE reads anew with MiXCR; each CDR3 protein has one entry. The table shows 13,000 to 15,000 distinct CDR3 sequences, with around 5% occurring only once. This specimen belongs to a study of spatial heterogeneity in lung cancer. For the study at large: The mean occurrence of each unique TCR and UMI combination in raw reads exceeded eight.

CDR3 length equals 14 residues. Trimming cost V 6 bases and J 6 bases; bases outside gene matches: 9. Specified time point: sample taken at primary tumor resection. Unsorted whole RNA of tumor, nontumor lung or frozen PBMC was sequenced. General study results and limits: Mutation counts in tumors were tracked by counts of expanded intratumoral alpha and beta TCRs.

The sequence came from a female donor with early-stage non-small cell lung cancer. The chain is built from TRBV12-3 or TRBV12-4 and TRBJ1-2, with 8 nucleotides matching TRBD1. This material consisted of lung tumor tissue, taken at surgery. CDR3 sequence: CASSNRQGTDGYTF. For the CDR3, the DNA is TGTGCCAGCAGCAACCGACAGGGGACCGATGGCTACACCTTC.